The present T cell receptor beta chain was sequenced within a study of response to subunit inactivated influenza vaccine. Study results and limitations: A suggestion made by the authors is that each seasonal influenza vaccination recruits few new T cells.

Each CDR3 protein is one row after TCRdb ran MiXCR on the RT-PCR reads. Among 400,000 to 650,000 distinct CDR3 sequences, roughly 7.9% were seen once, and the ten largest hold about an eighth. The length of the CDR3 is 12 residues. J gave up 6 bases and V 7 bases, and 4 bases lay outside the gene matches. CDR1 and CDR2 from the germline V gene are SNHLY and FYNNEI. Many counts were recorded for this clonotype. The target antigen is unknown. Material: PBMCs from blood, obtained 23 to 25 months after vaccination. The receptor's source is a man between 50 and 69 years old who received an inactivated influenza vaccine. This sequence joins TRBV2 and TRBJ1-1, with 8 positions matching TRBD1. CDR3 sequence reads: CASISDRAEAFF. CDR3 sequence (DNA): TGTGCCAGCATATCGGACAGGGCTGAAGCTTTCTTT.